The rows below give T cell receptor beta chains drawn from one sample of a study of blood T cell repertoires in COVID-19. Sequenced by immunoSEQ multiplex PCR; TCRdb stores in-frame clones only, minus some. The sample shows 400,000 to 450,000 clones, around 91% of them seen only once. Specimen: PBMCs or T cells enriched from blood (not recorded which). The receptors derive from a man aged 25 to 40 who had recovered from COVID-19. CDR3s include the opening cysteine and the closing phenylalanine or tryptophan. A D gene is named only where the DNA matches it firmly. For some rows the clone size is stated as once, few or many, or as a class when expanded; others skip it.

d_gene: NA; v_gene: TRBV6-5; abundance: NA; j_gene: TRBJ1-1; CDR3nt: TGTGCCAGCAGTTACTCCGGCGGGGGCTTCACTGAAGCTTTCTTT; CDR3aa: CASSYSGGGFTEAFF
d_gene: TRBD1; v_gene: TRBV7-9; abundance: NA; j_gene: TRBJ1-3; CDR3nt: TGTGCCAGCAGCTTAGGCCTACAGGGGTCTGGAAACACCATATATTTT; CDR3aa: CASSLGLQGSGNTIYF
d_gene: NA; v_gene: TRBV7-2; abundance: once; j_gene: TRBJ2-1; CDR3nt: TGTGCCAGCAGCTTATGGTCTCAGGGGGGTGAGCAGTTCTTC; CDR3aa: CASSLWSQGGEQFF
d_gene: NA; v_gene: TRBV3-1/TRBV3-2; abundance: NA; j_gene: TRBJ2-7; CDR3nt: TGTGCCAGCAGCCAGGGAAACAGGTCGCCCGGGCAGTACTTC; CDR3aa: CASSQGNRSPGQYF
d_gene: NA; v_gene: TRBV7-2; abundance: NA; j_gene: TRBJ2-5; CDR3nt: TGTGCCAGCAGCTTAGTTACAGGCCAAGAGACCCAGTACTTC; CDR3aa: CASSLVTGQETQYF
d_gene: NA; v_gene: TRBV2; abundance: NA; j_gene: TRBJ2-1; CDR3nt: TGTGCCAGCAGGCGTGACAGCCCCTACAATGAGCAGTTCTTC; CDR3aa: CASRRDSPYNEQFF
d_gene: TRBD1; v_gene: TRBV12-5; abundance: NA; j_gene: TRBJ1-5; CDR3nt: TGTGCTAGCCAGACAGGGGGCCAGCCCCAGCATTTT; CDR3aa: CASQTGGQPQHF
d_gene: TRBD1; v_gene: TRBV18; abundance: NA; j_gene: TRBJ2-2; CDR3nt: TGTGCCAGCCGACAGGGCTACGTCGGGGAGCTGTTTTTT; CDR3aa: CASRQGYVGELFF
d_gene: TRBD2; v_gene: TRBV24-1; abundance: NA; j_gene: TRBJ2-7; CDR3nt: TGTGCCACCAGTGATCCCCGGACTAGTCCCGACGAGCAGTACTTC; CDR3aa: CATSDPRTSPDEQYF
d_gene: NA; v_gene: TRBV5-1; abundance: NA; j_gene: TRBJ2-7; CDR3nt: TGCGCCAGCAGCTTGGAGAACCGGGAGTACGAGCAGTACTTC; CDR3aa: CASSLENREYEQYF
d_gene: NA; v_gene: TRBV7-2; abundance: NA; j_gene: TRBJ1-2; CDR3nt: TGTGCCAGCAGCTTAACCCAGGTACCCTATGGCTACACCTTC; CDR3aa: CASSLTQVPYGYTF
d_gene: TRBD2; v_gene: TRBV5-4; abundance: NA; j_gene: TRBJ2-7; CDR3nt: TGTGCCAGCAGCTTGGATGGGACTAGCATGGGGGGAGGACGCGAGCAGTACTTC; CDR3aa: CASSLDGTSMGGGREQYF
d_gene: NA; v_gene: TRBV19; abundance: NA; j_gene: TRBJ1-2; CDR3nt: TGTGCCAGTATCCCTTCCGGGACACTTTATGGCTACACCTTC; CDR3aa: CASIPSGTLYGYTF
d_gene: TRBD1; v_gene: TRBV7-2; abundance: NA; j_gene: TRBJ1-1; CDR3nt: TGTGCCAGCAGCTTAGGAGGGACAGTGAACACTGAAGCTTTCTTT; CDR3aa: CASSLGGTVNTEAFF
d_gene: NA; v_gene: TRBV11-2; abundance: NA; j_gene: TRBJ2-6; CDR3nt: TGTGCCAGCAGCTTAGGAGTGGGCCCTTCTGGGGCCAACGTCCTGACTTTC; CDR3aa: CASSLGVGPSGANVLTF
d_gene: NA; v_gene: TRBV20-1; abundance: NA; j_gene: TRBJ1-6; CDR3nt: TGCAGTGCTAGTGACAACGTAGTCGGTCCGGGGTCACCCCTCCACTTT; CDR3aa: CSASDNVVGPGSPLHF
d_gene: TRBD1; v_gene: TRBV19; abundance: NA; j_gene: TRBJ1-1; CDR3nt: TGTGCCAGTAGCAAGGACAGGGGGCACACTGAAGCTTTCTTT; CDR3aa: CASSKDRGHTEAFF
d_gene: NA; v_gene: TRBV25-1; abundance: NA; j_gene: TRBJ2-3; CDR3nt: TGTGCCAGCAGTGAAGGGTGGGGCAGCACAGATACGCAGTATTTT; CDR3aa: CASSEGWGSTDTQYF
d_gene: NA; v_gene: TRBV19; abundance: few; j_gene: TRBJ2-1; CDR3nt: TGTGCCAGTATCGGAGGTTACAATGAGCAGTTCTTC; CDR3aa: CASIGGYNEQFF
d_gene: NA; v_gene: TRBV7-9; abundance: once; j_gene: TRBJ1-1; CDR3nt: TGTGCCAGCAGCTTAAAGACAGCGAACACTGAAGCTTTCTTT; CDR3aa: CASSLKTANTEAFF
d_gene: TRBD1; v_gene: TRBV7-9; abundance: NA; j_gene: TRBJ2-7; CDR3nt: TGTGCCAGCAGCATAACCGGGACAGGGGATCTCGAGCAGTACTTC; CDR3aa: CASSITGTGDLEQYF
d_gene: TRBD2; v_gene: TRBV10-3; abundance: NA; j_gene: TRBJ2-3; CDR3nt: TGTGCCATCAGTGACCTAGCGGGGAACACAGATACGCAGTATTTT; CDR3aa: CAISDLAGNTDTQYF
d_gene: NA; v_gene: TRBV18; abundance: NA; j_gene: TRBJ2-5; CDR3nt: TGTGCCAGCTCACCACTCGTACCAGAAGAGACCCAGTACTTC; CDR3aa: CASSPLVPEETQYF
d_gene: TRBD1; v_gene: TRBV5-6; abundance: NA; j_gene: TRBJ1-6; CDR3nt: TGTGCCAGCAGCTGGGGGACAGCAAATAATTCACCCCTCCACTTT; CDR3aa: CASSWGTANNSPLHF
d_gene: NA; v_gene: TRBV7-2; abundance: NA; j_gene: TRBJ1-2; CDR3nt: TGTGCCAGCAGCTTAATGGAGGGCCATGGCTACACCTTC; CDR3aa: CASSLMEGHGYTF
d_gene: NA; v_gene: TRBV12-5; abundance: NA; j_gene: TRBJ1-1; CDR3nt: TGTGCTAGTGGTTTGGCACAGGGTAAGAACACTGAAGCTTTCTTT; CDR3aa: CASGLAQGKNTEAFF
d_gene: NA; v_gene: TRBV3-1/TRBV3-2; abundance: NA; j_gene: TRBJ2-7; CDR3nt: TGTGCCAGCAGCCAAGTTACCTACGAGCAGTACTTC; CDR3aa: CASSQVTYEQYF
d_gene: NA; v_gene: TRBV4-2; abundance: once; j_gene: TRBJ2-5; CDR3nt: TGTGCCAGCAGCGCCAGGAAGGAGACCCAGTACTTC; CDR3aa: CASSARKETQYF
d_gene: NA; v_gene: TRBV27; abundance: NA; j_gene: TRBJ2-7; CDR3nt: TGTGCCAGCAGTTTACTCGGCTACGAGCAGTACTTC; CDR3aa: CASSLLGYEQYF